This TCR beta chain derives from a study of blood T cell repertoires in COVID-19. Study as a whole: The samples span acute and convalescent COVID-19 from the United States, Italy and Spain. T cells, B-cell-depleted T cells, or PBMCs supplied cDNA or gDNA.

CDR3 length equals 11 residues. V lost 8 bases, J lost 7 bases, and 3 bases stayed unmatched. Germline-derived CDR1 and CDR2 are GTSNPN and SVGIG (reference sequence). Authors' methods: The assay estimated nucleated cells by amplifying reference gene primers. The protocol was immunoSEQ multiplex PCR, while the TCRdb copy is restricted to in-frame clones and leaves out a portion. V, J and clone size are those of that table, while D and trimming were read from the DNA. The sample holds approximately 220,000 clones, about 86% seen once. The sample taken for sequencing was peripheral blood. V is TRBV30 and J is TRBJ2-7; TRBD2 aligns across 12 bases. The source is a woman in her 30s who had recovered from COVID-19. CDR3 in DNA: TGTGCCGGCGGACTAGCGGGAGAGCAGTACTTC. Protein sequence: CAGGLAGEQYF.